The following is a T cell receptor beta chain sequence with its context. Its antigen is currently unknown. From germline, CDR1 is LGHNT and CDR2 FRNRAP. The CDR3 totals 14 residues. Deletions cut 4 bases from V and 1 base from J, with 9 bases between. The sample comes from a study of T cell clonotyping in hematopoietic cell transplantation. Across the study: Recipient samples before transplant were obtained post-cytoreduction.

Time point denoted: recipient sample about 28 days before transplant, after cytoreduction. Whole-study results and caveats: Pathologically expanded recipient clonotypes increased progressively from day 30 to day 180 as diversity fell.

The assay was immunoSEQ multiplex PCR, and TCRdb's table has in-frame clones only and misses some. The table has tens of thousands of clones, 90% to 97% seen once. V and J are TRBV12-5 and TRBJ2-3; possible D gene TRBD2, 6 bases. The sequence was obtained from a woman in her 50s with acute myeloid leukemia. Some clones in this sample may be carry-over from other donors' samples. This material consisted of peripheral blood mononuclear cells, taken before stem cell transplant. The CDR3 sequence: CASGSGVGTDTQYF. CDR3 DNA sequence: TGTGCTAGTGGTTCGGGGGTTGGCACAGATACGCAGTATTTT.